The 25 T cell receptor beta chains in this list originate from one sample, sequenced in a study of PD-1 blockade in classical Hodgkin lymphoma. All the patients suffered relapse after autologous stem cell transplantation, and brentuximab vedotin exposure differed. Sequenced by immunoSEQ multiplex PCR; TCRdb stores in-frame clones only, minus some. The data hold approximately 51,000 clones, with around 75% observed a single time. The specimen comprised peripheral blood mononuclear cells (PBMCs), sampled before the second cycle of nivolumab. These receptors all stem from a human donor with classical Hodgkin lymphoma.

This clone was detected a few times. The chain couples TRBV11-2 to TRBJ1-1; D is undetermined. CDR1 SGHAT and CDR2 FQNNGV come from the germline V gene. Between the trimmed V and J ends, which lost 4 bases and 11 bases, there was a span of 11 bases. This CDR3 has 11 residues. This CDR3 reads CASSYGPPAFF. Written as DNA, the CDR3 is TGTGCCAGCAGCTACGGCCCCCCGGCTTTCTTT.

This clone appeared a single time. As DNA, the CDR3 is TGTGCCAGCAGCTTAGCCAGGGGCGAGCAGTACTTC. Protein: CASSLARGEQYF. The chain carries TRBV7-9 and TRBJ2-7; D may be TRBD1 (6 bases). V was pared by 0 bases and J by 6 bases, with 6 bases between. Germline CDR1 is SEHNR and CDR2 is FQNEAQ (reference sequence). The CDR3 contains 12 residues.

CDR3 DNA: TGTGCCAGCGGGAATAGGTACTACGAGCAGTACTTC. Amino acid sequence: CASGNRYYEQYF. The chain links TRBV28 to TRBJ2-7; no firm D call. Deletions cut 8 bases from V and 3 bases from J, with 11 bases between. The CDR3 totals 12 residues. Germline V gives CDR1 MDHEN, CDR2 SYDVKM.

V usage is TRBV7-2 and J usage is TRBJ2-3, with TRBD2 matching over 9 bases. Losses at the gene ends were 5 bases for V and 3 bases for J; bases not matched to a gene: 9. The CDR3 extends over 16 amino acids. The V gene's germline CDR1 is SGHTA and CDR2 FQGNSA. Written as DNA, the CDR3 is TGTGCCAGCAGCCTTTGGAGCGGGAGGAGAACAGATACGCAGTATTTT. It encodes CASSLWSGRRTDTQYF.

DNA for the CDR3: TGCAGCGTCGCTAGGGGGGGTATCGACGAGCAGTACTTC. Translation gives CSVARGGIDEQYF. The chain joins TRBV29-1 to TRBJ2-7; D may be TRBD2 (7 bases). The CDR3 contains 13 residues. Germline CDR1 is SQVTM and CDR2 is ANQGSEA. V was pared by 6 bases and J by 5 bases, with 17 bases between.

V is TRBV27 and J is TRBJ2-7, with TRBD2 as a possible D gene (7 bases). Germline loops: CDR1 MNHEY, CDR2 SMNVEV (reference sequence). The CDR3 is made up of 15 amino acids. V lost 0 bases to trimming and J lost 0 bases, with 9 bases between them. CDR3 in amino acids: CASSLSRGGSYEQYF. CDR3 nucleotides: TGTGCCAGCAGTTTATCGAGGGGGGGCTCCTACGAGCAGTACTTC.

J is TRBJ1-1 and V is TRBV19; 7 positions agree with TRBD1. Germline CDR1 LNHDA, CDR2 SQIVND (reference sequence). The CDR3 is 14 amino acids. With 1 base clipped from V and 5 bases from J, the junction kept 4 bases outside the gene matches. The CDR3 bases are TGTGCCAGTAGTATAGGTAACAGGGGAACTGAAGCTTTCTTT. Protein: CASSIGNRGTEAFF.

The rearrangement uses TRBV29-1 and TRBJ2-1; 7 positions match TRBD2. V shed 7 bases, J shed 0 bases, and the junction held 9 bases outside the gene matches. This CDR3 region has 15 residues. Per the germline V gene, CDR1 is SQVTM and CDR2 is ANQGSEA. The DNA for the CDR3 is TGCAGCGCACGGAGGGGCGGGAGCTCCTACAATGAGCAGTTCTTC. It translates to CSARRGGSSYNEQFF.

Worth noting for this clone: A much larger clone is a single base away; this may be a read error. The rearrangement joins TRBV18 to TRBJ1-1; D call uncertain. This CDR3 is built from 13 residues. Germline V CDR1 and CDR2: KGHSH, LQKENI. V gave up 1 base and J gave up 6 bases, with 9 bases separating them. The CDR3 coding sequence is TGTGCCAGCTCACCACAGGGAGGCGCTGAAGCTTTCTTT. Amino acid sequence: CASSPQGGAEAFF.

V gene TRBV5-1 combines with J gene TRBJ1-3, with D maybe TRBD1 (6 bases). Per germline, CDR1 SGHRS and CDR2 YFSETQ. The CDR3 consists of 16 residues. DNA of the CDR3: TGCGTAAAGAAAGGGGCAGGGGCCGACTCTGGAAACACCATATATTTT. Its translation: CVKKGAGADSGNTIYF.

The V call is TRBV29-1, the J call TRBJ1-1; 8 bases line up with TRBD1. V lost 7 bases and J lost 6; bases outside the gene matches: 4. The germline V gene has CDR1 SQVTM and CDR2 ANQGSEA. This CDR3 is built from 11 residues. The CDR3 DNA sequence: TGCAGCGCCCGACAGGGGCCTGAAGCTTTCTTT. Residues: CSARQGPEAFF.

V gene TRBV6-5 combines with J gene TRBJ1-1; D not certain. Deletions cut 4 bases from V and 1 base from J, with 10 bases between. There are 14 residues in the CDR3. The germline V gene encodes CDR1 MNHEY and CDR2 SVGAGI. CDR3 in amino acids: CASSWEGWNTEAFF. The CDR3 nucleotides read TGTGCCAGCAGTTGGGAGGGTTGGAACACTGAAGCTTTCTTT.

The chain carries TRBV30 and TRBJ1-1; D gene ambiguous. The germline V and J ends were trimmed by 3 bases and 7 bases, with 9 bases remaining between them. This CDR3 spans 11 amino acids. CDR1 is GTSNPN and CDR2 is SVGIG in the germline V gene (reference sequence). The CDR3 sequence: CAWRYGDEAFF. The DNA for the CDR3 is TGTGCCTGGAGATATGGAGATGAAGCTTTCTTT. The full variable domain, its missing parts supplied by reference TRBV30 and TRBJ1-1, is SQTIHQWPATLVQPVGSPLSLECTVEGTSNPNLYWYRQAAGRGLQLLFYSVGIGQISSEVPQNLSASRPQDRQFILSSKKLLLSDSGFYLCAWRYGDEAFFGQGTRLTVV.

The V gene is TRBV5-1, the J gene TRBJ1-1; a possible D gene is TRBD1 (6 bases). V was shortened by 7 bases and J by 7 bases, with 14 bases between the two germline ends. This CDR3 is built from 12 residues. The germline V gene has CDR1 SGHRS and CDR2 YFSETQ. As DNA, the CDR3 is TGCGCCAGCGCAACTCAGGGGATTGAAGCTTTCTTT. This codes for CASATQGIEAFF.

This clone was seen just once. This chain joins TRBV6-5 and TRBJ1-3, with TRBD1 as a possible D gene (5 bases). Trimming shortened V by 8 bases and J by 1 base, and 12 bases separated the two germline ends. Germline CDR1 and CDR2: MNHEY and SVGAGI. The CDR3 extends over 14 amino acids. The CDR3 here is CASYTWGSGNTIYF. DNA for the CDR3: TGTGCCAGCTACACCTGGGGGTCTGGAAACACCATATATTTT.

The chain uses TRBV12-5 and TRBJ2-1, with 8 bases aligning to TRBD1. V lost 4 bases, J lost 5 bases, and 4 bases stayed unmatched. This CDR3 region has 14 residues. The germline V gene has CDR1 LGHNT and CDR2 FRNRAP. The CDR3 here is CASGSGQGDNEQFF. The CDR3 coding sequence is TGTGCTAGTGGTTCCGGACAGGGCGACAATGAGCAGTTCTTC.

This clone qualifies as medium-sized (0.01 to 0.1%). The V and J genes are TRBV4-1 and TRBJ2-1, with 12 positions matching TRBD2. From germline, CDR1 is MGHRA and CDR2 YSYEKL. The length of the CDR3 is 16 residues. J was trimmed by 5 bases and V by 0 bases; bases with no gene match: 2. The CDR3 bases are TGCGCCAGCAGCCAAGAGCTAGCGGGAGGGGACAATGAGCAGTTCTTC. This encodes CASSQELAGGDNEQFF.

This clone was detected only once. This chain joins TRBV11-2 and TRBJ2-7; 9 bases align to TRBD2. CDR1 SGHAT and CDR2 FQNNGV come from the germline V gene. The V segment lost 0 bases and the J segment 1 base; nucleotides outside the gene matches: 7. The CDR3 is 17 residues long. The CDR3 DNA follows: TGTGCCAGCAGCTTAGATTCTAGCGGGAACCCGTCCTACGAGCAGTACTTC. Residues: CASSLDSSGNPSYEQYF.

The chain combines TRBV6-5 with TRBJ1-3; no reliable D call. V was clipped by 6 bases and J by 2 bases, with 11 bases between them. The germline gives CDR1 MNHEY, CDR2 SVGAGI. The CDR3 spans 14 residues. CDR3 loop: CASRPQMTGNTIYF. The DNA of the CDR3 is TGTGCCAGCAGACCCCAGATGACTGGAAACACCATATATTTT.

The V call is TRBV11-1, the J call TRBJ1-2; no reliable D call. V was pared by 4 bases and J by 4 bases, with 13 bases between. This CDR3 contains 14 residues. Germline V CDR1 and CDR2: SGHAT, FQDESV (reference sequence). The CDR3 protein is CASSWSPGSYGYTF. The CDR3 bases are TGTGCCAGCAGCTGGTCCCCCGGGTCCTATGGCTACACCTTC. Supplemented by reference TRBV11-1 and TRBJ1-2, the full variable domain reads EAEVAQSPRYKITEKSQAVAFWCDPISGHATLYWYRQILGQGPELLVQFQDESVVDDSQLPKDRFSAERLKGVDSTLKIQPAELGDSAMYLCASSWSPGSYGYTFGSGTRLTVV.

This clone was counted only a few times. The V call is TRBV19, the J call TRBJ2-6; D is ambiguous. The CDR3 consists of 19 residues. Germline V gene lookup returns CDR1 LNHDA and CDR2 SQIVND (reference sequence). Trimming took off 0 bases at V and 0 bases at J, with 15 bases between the two ends. DNA for the CDR3: TGTGCCAGTAGTATAGAGGCTAACTTTTGGGGCTCTGGGGCCAACGTCCTGACTTTC. Amino acid sequence: CASSIEANFWGSGANVLTF.

The chain has TRBV9 and TRBJ2-6; 8 nucleotides agree with TRBD1. The CDR3 has 18 residues. Per germline, CDR1 SGDLS and CDR2 YYNGEE. V lost 3 bases to trimming and J lost 3 bases; unmatched junction nucleotides: 11. The CDR3 loop is CASSGIAGGAGGANVLTF. CDR3 DNA: TGTGCCAGCAGCGGTATCGCAGGGGGCGCAGGTGGGGCCAACGTCCTGACTTTC.

This sequence joins TRBV29-1 and TRBJ1-4; possibly TRBD1 for D (5 bases). Trimming took off 3 bases at V and 6 bases at J, with 8 bases between the two ends. Germline CDR1 and CDR2: SQVTM and ANQGSEA. This CDR3 comprises 12 residues. The CDR3, as DNA: TGCAGCGTTGAGGGGACGGATGAAAAACTGTTTTTT. Its protein product is CSVEGTDEKLFF.

CDR3 nucleotides: TGCAGCGTTGGGAGTATTGGACTAGCGGGAGGATACGAGCAGTACTTC. Protein sequence: CSVGSIGLAGGYEQYF. The gene calls are TRBV29-1 and TRBJ2-7; 14 bases are shared with TRBD2. The CDR3 totals 16 residues. Germline V gene lookup returns CDR1 SQVTM and CDR2 ANQGSEA. V gave up 4 bases and J gave up 4 bases; unmatched junction bases: 9.

The chain joins TRBV7-8 to TRBJ2-7; TRBD2 might be the D (6 bases). CDR1 SGHVS and CDR2 FQNEAQ come from the germline V gene. The V end lost 3 bases, the J end lost 4 bases, and 7 bases lay between the germline ends. This CDR3 comprises 12 residues. The CDR3 DNA follows: TGTGCCAGCAGCTTGCGGGATTACGAGCAGTACTTC. Protein sequence: CASSLRDYEQYF.